This is a list of T cell receptor beta chains from one sample in a study of blood T cell repertoires in COVID-19. Measured with immunoSEQ multiplex PCR; TCRdb has only the in-frame clones, and not every one. The sample lists 650,000 to 800,000 clones, around 90% seen once, with about 0.24% in the top ten. The specimen was peripheral blood. The origin of the receptors is a woman aged 18-29 years with acute or convalescent COVID-19. The CDR3 runs from the conserved cysteine through the conserved F or W. A D gene is named only where the DNA matches it firmly. Some rows have no size entry. The others give once, few or many, or a class for an expanded clone.

J	size	V	D	CDR3	DNA
TRBJ1-6	.	TRBV7-3	.	CASSLRAANSPLHF	TGTGCCAGCAGCTTAAGGGCAGCTAATTCACCCCTCCACTTT
TRBJ2-7	.	TRBV5-1	TRBD2	CASSWGGVDEQYF	TGCGCCAGCAGCTGGGGAGGGGTCGACGAGCAGTACTTC
TRBJ2-1	.	TRBV25-1	TRBD2	CASSEWTSGGGEQFF	TGTGCCAGCAGTGAATGGACTAGCGGGGGTGGTGAGCAGTTCTTC
TRBJ2-5	.	TRBV4-1	.	CASSQVLTGSLGETQYF	TGCGCCAGCAGCCAAGTCCTTACAGGGTCCTTAGGTGAGACCCAGTACTTC
TRBJ2-1	few	TRBV20-1	.	CSARIDTEQFF	TGCAGTGCTAGAATCGACACTGAGCAGTTCTTC
TRBJ1-5	.	TRBV6-5	.	CASSYGGQPQHF	TGTGCCAGCAGTTACGGAGGTCAGCCCCAGCATTTT
TRBJ1-1	.	TRBV14	.	CASSRKLQVLNTEAFF	TGTGCCAGCAGTAGAAAACTCCAAGTTCTGAACACTGAAGCTTTCTTT
TRBJ1-2	.	TRBV6-2/TRBV6-3	.	CASSYLAGIGYTF	TGTGCCAGCAGTTACCTTGCAGGGATTGGCTACACCTTC
TRBJ2-1	.	TRBV7-2	TRBD1	CASSNDRGSYNEQFF	TGTGCCAGCAGCAACGACAGGGGGTCCTACAATGAGCAGTTCTTC
TRBJ1-2	.	TRBV6-4	TRBD1	CASRGGTGSGYTF	TGTGCCAGTAGAGGCGGGACAGGGAGTGGCTACACCTTC
TRBJ1-1	.	TRBV29-1	.	CSVSGGARNTEAFF	TGCAGCGTTAGTGGGGGGGCGCGGAACACTGAAGCTTTCTTT
TRBJ1-1	.	TRBV30	.	CAWKWGDTEAFF	TGTGCCTGGAAGTGGGGAGACACTGAAGCTTTCTTT
TRBJ1-6	.	TRBV3-1/TRBV3-2	.	CASSPSRLNSPLHF	TGTGCCAGCAGCCCCTCACGACTCAATTCACCCCTCCACTTT
TRBJ1-4	.	TRBV7-9	.	CASTPSGGTGEKLFF	TGTGCCAGCACCCCGTCGGGGGGGACCGGTGAAAAACTGTTTTTT
TRBJ2-7	once	TRBV9	TRBD1	CASSPGQAYEQYF	TGTGCCAGCAGCCCGGGACAGGCATACGAGCAGTACTTC
TRBJ2-3	.	TRBV5-1	TRBD2	CASSPTLAASWNTQYF	TGCGCCAGCAGCCCCACCCTAGCGGCCTCATGGAATACGCAGTATTTT
TRBJ1-2	.	TRBV19	TRBD1	CASSPYGDSRGYTF	TGTGCCAGTAGTCCTTATGGGGACAGTCGGGGCTACACCTTC
TRBJ2-2	.	TRBV2	TRBD1	CASSDQGVSGELFF	TGTGCCAGCAGTGATCAGGGGGTTAGCGGGGAGCTGTTTTTT
TRBJ1-5	.	TRBV28	.	CASRYSNQPQHF	TGTGCCAGCAGATATAGCAATCAGCCCCAGCATTTT
TRBJ1-5	once	TRBV19	.	CASTQWGRDQPQHF	TGTGCCAGTACCCAGTGGGGGAGGGATCAGCCCCAGCATTTT
TRBJ1-3	.	TRBV5-4	TRBD1	CASSLGWTGSGNTIYF	TGTGCCAGCAGCTTGGGCTGGACAGGGTCTGGAAACACCATATATTTT
TRBJ2-2	.	TRBV7-9	.	CASQGNTGELFF	TGTGCCAGCCAGGGCAACACCGGGGAGCTGTTTTTT
TRBJ1-2	.	TRBV27	.	CASSPSAGWDGYTF	TGTGCCAGCAGTCCCAGCGCTGGTTGGGATGGCTACACCTTC
TRBJ1-5	once	TRBV9	.	CASSPNGGWEPQHF	TGTGCCAGCAGTCCCAACGGGGGGTGGGAGCCCCAGCATTTT
TRBJ2-7	once	TRBV4-2	.	CASSQDYSSYEQYF	TGTGCCAGCAGCCAAGATTACAGCTCCTACGAGCAGTACTTC
TRBJ1-1	.	TRBV11-2	TRBD1	CASSSAWDRNTEAFF	TGTGCCAGCAGTTCCGCGTGGGACAGAAACACTGAAGCTTTCTTT
TRBJ2-3	.	TRBV30	TRBD2	CAWSARGDSDTQYF	TGTGCCTGGAGTGCCCGGGGGGATTCCGATACGCAGTATTTT
TRBJ2-3	once	TRBV9	.	CASEGESTDTQYF	TGTGCCAGCGAGGGGGAGAGCACAGATACGCAGTATTTT
TRBJ1-2	few	TRBV12-5	TRBD1	CASGNGWTGGGYTF	TGTGCTAGTGGGAACGGTTGGACAGGAGGAGGCTACACCTTC
TRBJ2-7	.	TRBV2	.	CASSTPYEQYF	TGTGCCAGCAGTACTCCCTACGAGCAGTACTTC
TRBJ1-1	once	TRBV6-5	TRBD1	CASHTGDTEAFF	TGTGCCAGTCATACAGGGGACACTGAAGCTTTCTTT
TRBJ2-2	once	TRBV5-6	.	CASTLTGELFF	TGTGCCAGCACCCTGACCGGGGAGCTGTTTTTT
TRBJ1-3	.	TRBV4-3	.	CASSQDDTSLFGNTIYF	TGCGCCAGCAGCCAAGATGACACAAGCCTATTTGGAAACACCATATATTTT
TRBJ1-2	.	TRBV5-1	TRBD1	CASSLGGQGFYGYTF	TGCGCCAGCAGCTTGGGGGGACAGGGATTCTATGGCTACACCTTC
TRBJ1-1	.	TRBV7-2	.	CASSLVGGEVTEAFF	TGTGCCAGCAGCTTAGTGGGAGGGGAGGTCACTGAAGCTTTCTTT
TRBJ1-5	.	TRBV6-5	TRBD1	CASSRQGHNQPQHF	TGTGCCAGCAGTCGACAGGGCCACAATCAGCCCCAGCATTTT
TRBJ1-5	.	TRBV6-5	TRBD1	CASRRDSYSNQPQHF	TGTGCCAGCAGGCGGGACAGCTATAGCAATCAGCCCCAGCATTTT
TRBJ2-2	.	TRBV7-2	TRBD1	CASSPDRGPTGELFF	TGTGCCAGCAGCCCTGACAGGGGGCCCACCGGGGAGCTGTTTTTT
TRBJ1-5	.	TRBV6-6	TRBD1	CASTGIQGASGQPQHF	TGTGCCAGCACTGGGATCCAGGGGGCGTCTGGTCAGCCCCAGCATTTT
TRBJ2-7	.	TRBV28	.	CASSFVQGGEQYF	TGTGCCAGCAGTTTTGTGCAGGGGGGTGAGCAGTACTTC
TRBJ2-7	.	TRBV12-3/TRBV12-4	.	CASNPSGSYEQYF	TGTGCCAGCAACCCTTCGGGGTCCTACGAGCAGTACTTC
TRBJ2-1	.	TRBV11-2	.	CASSSLRGMAYNEQFF	TGTGCCAGCAGCTCCCTCCGGGGGATGGCCTACAATGAGCAGTTCTTC
TRBJ1-1	.	TRBV6-5	.	CASSYGNRELGTEAFF	TGTGCCAGCAGTTACGGTAACAGGGAATTGGGCACTGAAGCTTTCTTT
TRBJ2-7	once	TRBV4-2	TRBD2	CASSQVSYETSSNYEQYF	TGTGCCAGCAGCCAAGTGAGTTATGAGACTAGCTCCAACTACGAGCAGTACTTC
TRBJ2-2	.	TRBV5-1	TRBD2	CASSLASGGTGELFF	TGCGCCAGCAGCTTGGCCAGCGGGGGGACCGGGGAGCTGTTTTTT
TRBJ1-2	.	TRBV4-1	.	CASSQGDGGNYGYTF	TGCGCCAGCAGCCAAGGGGATGGGGGGAACTATGGCTACACCTTC
TRBJ2-7	.	TRBV5-1	TRBD1	CASSLTDRGSGEQYF	TGCGCCAGCAGCTTGACGGACAGGGGATCGGGTGAGCAGTACTTC
TRBJ1-4	few	TRBV6-5	.	CASSYGGAEEKLFF	TGTGCCAGCAGTTACGGGGGGGCCGAGGAAAAACTGTTTTTT
TRBJ1-6	.	TRBV6-2/TRBV6-3	TRBD1	CASSRLGQGYSPLHF	TGTGCCAGCAGCCGCCTCGGACAGGGATATTCACCCCTCCACTTT
TRBJ2-7	.	TRBV21-1	.	CASSKGGEQYF	TGTGCCAGCAGCAAAGGCGGCGAGCAGTACTTC
TRBJ1-1	.	TRBV6-2/TRBV6-3	.	CASSYGLARKNTEAFF	TGTGCCAGCAGTTACGGCTTGGCACGTAAAAACACTGAAGCTTTCTTT
TRBJ2-7	.	TRBV7-2	TRBD1	CASSLIRDRAYEQYF	TGTGCCAGCAGCTTAATTCGGGACAGGGCCTACGAGCAGTACTTC
TRBJ1-1	.	TRBV6-5	.	CASSPGETTEAFF	TGTGCCAGCAGTCCAGGGGAGACCACTGAAGCTTTCTTT
TRBJ1-2	.	TRBV6-5	.	CASKGGATNYGYTF	TGTGCCAGCAAAGGGGGGGCGACCAACTATGGCTACACCTTC
TRBJ1-5	.	TRBV4-3	.	CASSQDRALSNQPQHF	TGCGCCAGCAGCCAAGACAGGGCACTTAGCAATCAGCCCCAGCATTTT
TRBJ1-5	.	TRBV4-3	.	CASSPNAGAPQPQHF	TGCGCCAGCAGCCCGAACGCGGGGGCCCCTCAGCCCCAGCATTTT
TRBJ1-5	once	TRBV19	.	CASSIPQGTYSNQPQHF	TGTGCCAGTAGTATACCACAGGGCACATATAGCAATCAGCCCCAGCATTTT
TRBJ2-7	few	TRBV23-1	.	CASSQGVVTRHRDPYEQYF	TGCGCCAGCAGTCAAGGGGTAGTGACTCGCCACAGGGATCCCTACGAGCAGTACTTC
TRBJ1-1	.	TRBV4-1	.	CASSQGRSIRGLEDDDTEAFF	TGCGCCAGCAGCCAAGGGAGGTCTATACGGGGGTTGGAGGATGACGACACTGAAGCTTTCTTT
TRBJ1-2	.	TRBV3-1/TRBV3-2	.	CASSPTEDYGYTF	TGTGCCAGCAGCCCCACCGAGGACTATGGCTACACCTTC